This entry features one T cell receptor beta chain sequence. Its antigen remains unidentified. This specimen comes from a study of beta chain features in type 1 diabetes. Findings and limits, study-wide: Individuals with type 1 diabetes displayed fewer insertions and more deletions at VDJ junctions. Within the patient group, naive, central memory and Treg TCRB repertoires appeared more similar to each other than within healthy donors. Type 1 diabetes patients showed a moderate but significant shortening of TCRB CDR3s in all four CD4+ subsets.

The whole isolated RNA underwent reverse transcription, so sequencing captured expressed TCRB transcripts. Using immunoSEQ multiplex PCR, the repertoire was profiled, and TCRdb retains in-frame clones only, with some absent. The repertoire holds around 710,000 clones, approximately 13% seen once, with 0.09% to 0.15% in the top ten. Purity exceeded 95% in all sorted populations. Per the germline V gene, CDR1 is LGHNA and CDR2 is YNFKEQ. V lost 1 base, J lost 7 bases, and 6 bases stayed unmatched. This CDR3 comprises 16 residues. The V call is TRBV4-2, the J call TRBJ2-1, with 11 positions matching TRBD2. The clonotype was recovered from a man younger than 45 with type 1 diabetes. The sample comprised naive CD4+ T cells from blood. CDR3 region: CASSQATSGGPNEQFF. In nucleotides, the CDR3 is TGTGCCAGCAGCCAAGCCACTAGCGGGGGACCTAATGAGCAGTTCTTC.